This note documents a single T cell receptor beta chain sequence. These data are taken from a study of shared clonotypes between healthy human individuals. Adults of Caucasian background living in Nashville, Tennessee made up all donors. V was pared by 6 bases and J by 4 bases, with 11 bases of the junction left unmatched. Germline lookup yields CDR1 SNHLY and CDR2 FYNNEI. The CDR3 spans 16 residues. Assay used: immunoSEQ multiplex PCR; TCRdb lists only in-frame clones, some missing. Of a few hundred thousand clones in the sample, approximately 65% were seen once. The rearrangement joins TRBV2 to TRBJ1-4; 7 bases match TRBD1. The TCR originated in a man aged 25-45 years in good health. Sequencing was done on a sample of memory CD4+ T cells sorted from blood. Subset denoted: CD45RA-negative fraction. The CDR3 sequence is CASSVPAGQLNEKLFF. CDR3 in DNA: TGTGCCAGCAGCGTCCCAGCGGGACAGCTTAATGAAAAACTGTTTTTT.